Presented here are 26 T cell receptor gamma chains from one specimen sequenced in a study of γδ T cells in repeated Plasmodium falciparum infection. TCRdb redid the clone calls on the multiplex PCR reads with CATT. The sample lists about 15,000 gamma-chain clones, about 1.5% occurring once. Vgamma9/Vdelta2+ and Vdelta2-negative gammadelta T cells were flow-sorted from PBMC for bulk sequencing. The sequencing input was gamma-delta T cells from blood. These receptors all come from a pool of human donors (malaria-infected and uninfected, not separated).

This clone occurred many times. A far larger clone is only one base removed, so a read error is likely. The sample contains more than one DNA sequence encoding this CDR3. The chain carries TRGV4 and TRGJP2. Germline V gene lookup returns CDR1 EGSTGY and CDR2 YDSYTSSV. CDR3 length equals 11 residues. The CDR3, as DNA: TGTGCTACCTGGCGTGATTGGATCAAGACGTTT. As protein: CATWRDWIKTF.

This clone was detected a few times. TCRdb pairs this DNA with a much larger clone's protein that differs at residue 3, likely a read error; the protein shown was translated from the DNA. The chain carries TRGV4 and TRGJP1. TCRdb offers no J gene call, so here the DNA was matched to germline to obtain one. The CDR3 has 18 amino acids. Germline V CDR1 and CDR2: EGSTGY, YDSYTSSV. CDR3: CASWALSDLYTTGWFKIF. CDR3 DNA sequence: TGTGCCTCCTGGGCCCTCTCTGACTTATATACCACTGGTTGGTTCAAGATATTT.

At least ten counts were recorded for this clone. The chain couples TRGV9 to TRGJP. CDR3 length equals 16 residues. Unmatched junction bases numbered 7, after V lost 4 bases and J lost 7 bases. In germline, CDR1 is GITISATS, CDR2 ISYDGTV (reference sequence). The chain's CDR3 is CALWEPTELGKKIKVF. CDR3 nucleotide sequence: TGTGCCTTGTGGGAACCCACCGAGTTGGGCAAAAAAATCAAGGTATTT.

This clone has a count of ten or more. TCRdb has a much larger clone's protein, which differs at residue 15 from the translation of this DNA, likely because of a read error; what is shown is the protein translated from the DNA. V is TRGV9 and J is TRGJP1. Here the J gene came from matching the DNA to germline, since TCRdb omits it. Germline V gene data show CDR1 as GITISATS and CDR2 as ISYDGTV (reference sequence). The CDR3 totals 16 residues. The junction had 24 bases not matched to a gene; V was cut back by 5 bases and J by 15 bases. CDR3 residues: CALWAQGELGKKIKIF. CDR3 nucleotides: TGTGCCTTGTGGGCCCAAGGTGAGTTGGGCAAAAAAATCAAGATATTT.

At least ten counts were recorded for this clone. This DNA translates differently at residue 12 from the TCRdb protein, which is that of a much larger clone; a read error is likely, and the protein shown is the DNA's own translation. V and J are TRGV9 and TRGJP. The CDR3 loop spans 17 amino acids. Germline V gene sequence: CDR1 GITISATS, CDR2 ISYDGTV (reference sequence). In DNA, the CDR3 is TGTGCCTTGTGGGAGGTCCCGCAAGAGTTGGGCGAAAAAATCAAGGTATTT. As protein: CALWEVPQELGEKIKVF.

Points on this clone: TCRdb's listed protein matches a much larger clone and diverges from this DNA's translation at residue 6, likely through a read error; the protein shown comes from the DNA. This chain connects TRGV9 to TRGJ1 or TRGJ2. The CDR3 has 13 residues. Germline-derived CDR1 and CDR2 are GITISATS and ISYDGTV (reference sequence). V shed 2 bases, J shed 7 bases, and the junction held 8 bases outside the gene matches. CDR3 residues: CALWEAGSYKKLF. In DNA form, the CDR3 reads TGTGCCTTGTGGGAGGCTGGTTCCTATAAGAAACTCTTT.

This clone turned up a few times. The TCRdb record carries a much larger clone's protein, which differs from this DNA's translation at residue 6; a read error is the likely cause, and the protein listed here is the DNA translation. The chain recombines TRGV9 with TRGJP. The J gene, left out of TCRdb, was set here by checking the DNA against germline. The CDR3 is made up of 17 amino acids. Germline V CDR1 and CDR2: GITISATS, ISYDGTV (reference sequence). V dropped 2 bases and J dropped 4; count of bases not matched to a gene: 5. CDR3 DNA sequence: TGTGCCTTGTGGGAGGGGATACAAGAGTTGGGCAAAAAAATCAAGGTATTT. It codes for CALWEGIQELGKKIKVF.

This clone appeared a few times. TCRdb's protein, taken from a much larger clone, differs from this DNA's translation at residue 6, likely owing to a read error; the protein displayed comes from the DNA. The genes are TRGV9 and TRGJP2. No J gene was available from TCRdb, and it was assigned here by a germline match of the DNA. The CDR3 loop spans 13 amino acids. J was trimmed by 5 bases and V by 3 bases; bases with no gene match: 3. From germline, CDR1 is GITISATS and CDR2 ISYDGTV (reference sequence). The CDR3 loop is CALWERSDWIKTF. CDR3 DNA sequence: TGTGCCTTGTGGGAGAGGAGTGATTGGATCAAGACGTTT.

Many counts were recorded for this clone. This likely stems from a read error, as it lies one base from a far larger clone. Other nucleotide sequences from this sample produce the same CDR3. J is TRGJ1 or TRGJ2 and V is TRGV9. J gave up 4 bases and V 2 bases, and 8 bases lay outside the gene matches. Germline values: CDR1 GITISATS, CDR2 ISYDGTV (reference sequence). The CDR3 contains 14 residues. The DNA for the CDR3 is TGTGCCTTGTGGGAGGAATTTAAATATTATAAGAAACTCTTT. As protein: CALWEEFKYYKKLF.

The table lists this clone with many counts. A far larger clone is only one base removed, so a read error is likely. This specimen includes other DNA sequences encoding the same CDR3. The chain has TRGV9 and TRGJP. TCRdb is silent on the J gene; assignment here came from matching the DNA to germline. Germline V gene sequence: CDR1 GITISATS, CDR2 ISYDGTV (reference sequence). CDR3 length: 17 residues. With V trimmed by 4 bases and J by 5 bases, 8 bases remained unmatched. The CDR3, as DNA: TGTGCCTTGTGGGAAGTGCGGGAAGAGTTGGGCAAAAAAATCAAGGTATTT. Translation gives CALWEVREELGKKIKVF.

This clone was found many times. TCRdb has a much larger clone's protein, which differs at residue 9 from the translation of this DNA, likely because of a read error; what is shown is the protein translated from the DNA. J is TRGJ1 or TRGJ2 and V is TRGV9. TCRdb leaves out the J gene; it was filled in here by matching the DNA to germline. The CDR3 sequence is 13 residues long. The V gene's germline CDR1 is GITISATS and CDR2 ISYDGTV (reference sequence). With 5 bases clipped from V and 9 bases from J, the junction kept 13 bases outside the gene matches. The CDR3 loop reads CALWVRPFCKKLF. CDR3 coding DNA: TGTGCCTTGTGGGTGCGGCCTTTTTGTAAGAAACTCTTT.

This clone appeared a few times. This probably arose from a read error, given a far larger clone one base away. This chain links TRGV4 with TRGJ1 or TRGJ2. In germline, CDR1 is EGSTGY, CDR2 YDSYTSSV. Unmatched junction bases numbered 12, after V lost 10 bases and J lost 12 bases. The CDR3 contains 10 residues. As DNA, the CDR3 is TGTGCCACGGTTTATCGTTGGAAACTCTTT. This translates into CATVYRWKLF.

This clone was counted between two and nine times. TCRdb's entry gives the protein of a much larger clone, which mismatches this DNA's translation at residue 6, likely from a read error; the protein reported here is translated from the DNA. The gene calls are TRGV9 and TRGJP. The J gene, not given by TCRdb, was assigned here from a germline match of the nucleotide sequence. The CDR3 runs to 17 residues. CDR1 is GITISATS and CDR2 is ISYDGTV in the germline V gene (reference sequence). V shed 2 bases, J shed 8 bases, and the junction held 9 bases outside the gene matches. CDR3 nucleotides: TGTGCCTTGTGGGAGGAGAAGGCCAAGTTGGGCAAAAAAATCAAGGTATTT. Protein sequence: CALWEEKAKLGKKIKVF.

This clone has a handful of counts. The protein recorded in TCRdb matches a much larger clone and deviates from this DNA's translation at residue 6, suggesting a read error; the protein here is obtained by translating the DNA. The chain employs TRGV9 and TRGJP. As TCRdb names no J gene, one was assigned here on the basis of a DNA match to germline. This CDR3 comprises 20 residues. Looked up from germline, CDR1 is GITISATS and CDR2 is ISYDGTV (reference sequence). V lost 2 bases, J lost 6 bases, and 16 bases stayed unmatched. CDR3 sequence reads: CALWEESQVGRELGKKIKVF. The DNA for the CDR3 is TGTGCCTTGTGGGAGGAGTCTCAAGTTGGTAGAGAGTTGGGCAAAAAAATCAAGGTATTT.

Concerning this clone itself: This probably arose from a read error, given a far larger clone one base away. The chain links TRGV9 to TRGJ1 or TRGJ2. The CDR3 contains 13 residues. Germline loops: CDR1 GITISATS, CDR2 ISYDGTV (reference sequence). For the CDR3, the DNA is TGTGCCTTGTGGGATCCTTTTTATTACAAGAAACTCTTT. It specifies CALWDPFYYKKLF.

This clone was seen many times. With a far larger clone one base away, a read error is the likely cause. Other DNA sequences in this specimen translate into the identical CDR3. The CDR3 region has the DNA TGTGCCTTGTGGGGCGACTCGAATTATTATAAGAAACTCTTT. Amino acid sequence: CALWGDSNYYKKLF. The chain has TRGV9 and TRGJ1 or TRGJ2. This CDR3 contains 14 residues. With 5 bases clipped from V and 0 bases from J, the junction kept 7 bases outside the gene matches. Germline V gene sequence: CDR1 GITISATS, CDR2 ISYDGTV (reference sequence).

Ten or more counts support this clone. TCRdb's protein, taken from a much larger clone, differs from this DNA's translation at residue 5, likely owing to a read error; the protein displayed comes from the DNA. V usage is TRGV9 and J usage is TRGJ1 or TRGJ2. TCRdb does not report a J gene; here it was assigned by matching the DNA to germline references. CDR3 length equals 14 residues. The germline gives CDR1 GITISATS, CDR2 ISYDGTV (reference sequence). CDR3 amino acids: CALWVVQGGYKKLF. The CDR3 DNA reads as TGTGCCTTGTGGGTGGTGCAGGGGGGGTATAAGAAACTCTTT.

This clone was recorded many times. The protein in TCRdb stems from a much larger clone and differs at residue 12 from this DNA's translation, likely a read error; here the protein is translated from the DNA. CDR3: CALWEGSSDWIETF. The CDR3, as DNA: TGTGCCTTGTGGGAGGGGAGTAGTGATTGGATCGAGACGTTT. This chain connects TRGV9 to TRGJP2. The CDR3 has 14 amino acids. CDR1 and CDR2 from the germline V gene are GITISATS and ISYDGTV (reference sequence).

This clone was observed a handful of times. A far bigger clonotype differs at one base, so this is likely a read error. This CDR3 is also generated by other DNA sequences in the sample. The V gene is TRGV3, the J gene TRGJ1 or TRGJ2. Assignment of the J gene here rests on matching the DNA to germline, because TCRdb gives none. With V trimmed by 0 bases and J by 5 bases, 10 bases remained unmatched. The CDR3 runs to 15 residues. CDR1 and CDR2 (germline): VTNTFY, YDVSTARD (reference sequence). The CDR3 DNA reads TGTGCCACCTGGGACAGGCGCGATGGGGATTATAAGAAACTCTTT. Translating gives CATWDRRDGDYKKLF.

In its sample, this clone was seen a few times. A read error is likely here: a far larger clone is one base away. The rearrangement joins TRGV9 to TRGJP. TCRdb supplies no J gene; here it was assigned by aligning the nucleotide sequence to germline. The CDR3 consists of 28 residues. Germline V lookup: CDR1 GITISATS, CDR2 ISYDGTV (reference sequence). The CDR3 loop reads CALWEVFRTQSSGPLRLQQGLGKKIKVF. DNA of the CDR3: TGTGCCTTGTGGGAGGTGTTCCGAACCCAAAGTTCAGGCCCTTTACGCCTTCAACAAGGGTTGGGCAAAAAAATCAAGGTATTT.

This clone was recorded at least ten times. TCRdb's listed protein matches a much larger clone and diverges from this DNA's translation at residue 5, likely through a read error; the protein shown comes from the DNA. The sample contains more than one DNA sequence encoding this CDR3. The chain links TRGV9 to TRGJ1 or TRGJ2. The J gene is absent in TCRdb and was assigned here via DNA matching to germline. The CDR3 loop spans 14 amino acids. In germline, CDR1 is GITISATS, CDR2 ISYDGTV (reference sequence). The CDR3 DNA reads TGTGCCTTGTGGGGGGTGCAAAATTATTATAAGAAACTCTTT. This sequence encodes CALWGVQNYYKKLF.

With respect to this clone: TCRdb attributes to this sequence the protein of a much larger clone, which differs from the DNA translation at residue 5; a read error is likely, and the protein displayed is translated from the DNA. The chain is built from TRGV9 and TRGJP. As TCRdb names no J gene, one was assigned here on the basis of a DNA match to germline. The CDR3 covers 17 residues. Unmatched junction bases numbered 10, after V lost 5 bases and J lost 6 bases. Germline V gives CDR1 GITISATS, CDR2 ISYDGTV (reference sequence). CDR3 coding DNA: TGTGCCTTGTGGGCGGACGAACCAGAGTTGGGCAAAAAAATCAAGGTATTT. Encoded protein: CALWADEPELGKKIKVF.

For the V gene the call is TRGV9; the J gene has no call. The CDR3 runs 11 residues. Germline assignment: CDR1 GITISATS and CDR2 ISYDGTV (reference sequence). CDR3 DNA sequence: TGTGCCTTGTGGGAGCCCCGTGGTGAGCTCTTT. Amino acid sequence: CALWEPRGELF.

A few counts support this clone. This DNA translates differently at residue 6 from the TCRdb protein, which is that of a much larger clone; a read error is likely, and the protein shown is the DNA's own translation. The CDR3 loop reads CATWDAHYCKKLF. The CDR3 DNA sequence: TGTGCCACCTGGGATGCGCATTACTGTAAGAAACTCTTT. The chain is built from TRGV4 and TRGJ1 or TRGJ2. J gave up 9 bases and V 2 bases, and 10 bases lay outside the gene matches. The CDR3 totals 13 residues. CDR1 and CDR2 (germline): EGSTGY, YDSYTSSV.

This clone was counted at least ten times. Only one base separates this from a far larger clonotype, so it likely reflects a read error. The sample has other DNA sequences that encode this CDR3 too. The J gene was not called, though the V gene is TRGV9. CDR3 length equals 16 residues. Germline V gives CDR1 GITISATS, CDR2 ISYDGTV (reference sequence). Written as DNA, the CDR3 is TGTGCCTTGTGGGAGGCAGAAGAGTTGGGCAAAAAAATCAAAGTATTT. Its translation: CALWEAEELGKKIKVF.

By its share, this clone is medium-sized. This specimen includes other DNA sequences encoding the same CDR3. This chain uses TRGV9 with TRGJ1 or TRGJ2. The J segment lost 6 bases and the V segment lost 2 bases, leaving 1 base of the junction unmatched. Looked up from germline, CDR1 is GITISATS and CDR2 is ISYDGTV (reference sequence). The CDR3 is 11 amino acids. The CDR3 sequence: CALWEGYKKLF. The CDR3 DNA follows: TGTGCCTTGTGGGAGGGTTATAAGAAACTCTTT.